The rows below give T cell receptor beta chains drawn from one sample of a study of cytomegalovirus exposure and HLA in healthy donors. Some clones are missing from TCRdb's copy, which holds only in-frame ones; the method was immunoSEQ multiplex PCR. The table has 150,000 to 200,000 clones, 79% seen once. Specimen: PBMCs. The receptors derive from a girl under 18 in good health and CMV-seropositive. Both conserved end residues are part of each CDR3. Fields, in order: V gene, D gene, clone size, J gene, CDR3 DNA, CDR3 protein. D genes are given only for firm matches. Expanded clones get a size class; other rows say once, few or many, or leave the size out.

>TRBV5-5|TRBD1|NA|TRBJ2-5
TGTGCCAGCAGCTCCGATGGGGACAGGGGGCGTGAGACCCAGTACTTC
CASSSDGDRGRETQYF
>TRBV20-1|NA|once|TRBJ2-7
TGCAGTGCTAGTAGAGGGTCCGAGCAGTACTTC
CSASRGSEQYF
>TRBV10-2|TRBD2|NA|TRBJ2-3
TGCGCCAGCAGCGGGGGCGGGGGGGCATCAGATACGCAGTATTTT
CASSGGGGASDTQYF
>TRBV2|NA|NA|TRBJ2-5
TGTGCCAGCAGCCGGGAACTAGATGCCCAGTACTTC
CASSRELDAQYF
>TRBV10-3|TRBD2|NA|TRBJ2-5
TGTGCCATCAGCCTCGGGGGGGGGTTAGAAGAGACCCAGTACTTC
CAISLGGGLEETQYF
>TRBV13|TRBD2|NA|TRBJ2-5
TGTGCCAGCAGCTCCCAAGCGGGGGGGCCCCCAGAGACCCAGTACTTC
CASSSQAGGPPETQYF
>TRBV13|TRBD2|few|TRBJ2-7
TGTGCCAGCAGCTTAAGCGGGGGGGCCTACGAGCAGTACTTC
CASSLSGGAYEQYF
>TRBV15|NA|NA|TRBJ1-3
TGTGCCACCAGCAGAGATACCCCCAGTGGAAACACCATATATTTT
CATSRDTPSGNTIYF
>TRBV27|TRBD2|NA|TRBJ2-1
TGTGCCAGCAGTTTATTCTGCGGGGGGTTTAATGAGCAGTTCTTC
CASSLFCGGFNEQFF
>TRBV7-6|NA|NA|TRBJ2-3
TGTGCCAGCAGCTTAAGCTCAGTACTAGTCGCCACAGATACGCAGTATTTT
CASSLSSVLVATDTQYF
>TRBV10-3|NA|few|TRBJ2-3
TGTGCCATCAGTGAGTCCGCTACTCCAGATACGCAGTATTTT
CAISESATPDTQYF
>TRBV29-1|NA|NA|TRBJ1-5
TGCAGCGTTGGTTTCGGGGGAGATCAGCCCCAGCATTTT
CSVGFGGDQPQHF
>TRBV5-4|NA|once|TRBJ1-1
TGTGCCAGCAGCTACTCACGAGGTAGTGCTGAAGCTTTCTTT
CASSYSRGSAEAFF
>TRBV6-5|TRBD1|NA|TRBJ1-2
TGTGCCAGCAGCCCCGACAGGGGGCGCGGCTACACCTTC
CASSPDRGRGYTF
>TRBV14|TRBD1|NA|TRBJ1-5
TGTGCCAGCAGCCTCCCCCCGGACAGGGGGCGGCAGCCCCAGCATTTT
CASSLPPDRGRQPQHF
>TRBV4-3|TRBD1|NA|TRBJ1-4
TGCGCCAGCAGCCAGTGTAAAGGACAGGCCCAGCGTCCAACTAATGAAAAACTGTTTTTT
CASSQCKGQAQRPTNEKLFF
>TRBV6-1|NA|NA|TRBJ1-1
TGTGCCAGCAGCCGGGGTAGGGTCACTGAAGCTTTCTTT
CASSRGRVTEAFF
>TRBV5-1|NA|NA|TRBJ2-2
TGCGCCAGCAGCTTGGCAGGGGTCACCGGTACCGGGGAGCTGTTTTTT
CASSLAGVTGTGELFF
>TRBV7-9|NA|NA|TRBJ2-5
TGTGCCAGCAGTTTTTCAGGGATGGAAGAGACCCAGTACTTC
CASSFSGMEETQYF
>TRBV5-1|TRBD2|once|TRBJ2-7
TGCGCCAGCAGCTTGTCCCAGGGAGGGTACGAGCAGTACTTC
CASSLSQGGYEQYF
>TRBV11-3|NA|NA|TRBJ2-5
TGTGCCAGCAGCTTATCCCGGAGGATCCAAGAGACCCAGTACTTC
CASSLSRRIQETQYF
>TRBV7-2|NA|once|TRBJ1-6
TGTGCCAGCAGCTTCCGACCTTCACTCAGGGATTCACCCCTCCACTTT
CASSFRPSLRDSPLHF
>TRBV25-1|NA|NA|TRBJ2-5
TGTGCCAGCAGTTGGCAGGGGTTGGAGACCCAGTACTTC
CASSWQGLETQYF
>TRBV5-1|NA|NA|TRBJ1-1
TGCGCCAGCAGCCAGGTTGACGGAGGACTTATGAACACTGAAGCTTTCTTT
CASSQVDGGLMNTEAFF
>TRBV2|TRBD1|NA|TRBJ2-2
TGTGCCAGCAGTGAGTTACAGGGGACCGGGGAGCTGTTTTTT
CASSELQGTGELFF
>TRBV2|TRBD1|NA|TRBJ1-6
TGTGCCAGCAGTATCGAAGGAGACAGGGAGGCTTCACCCCTCCACTTT
CASSIEGDREASPLHF
>TRBV5-8|TRBD1|once|TRBJ1-2
TGTGCCAGCAGCCGGGGACAGGGGGCGGGCGGCTACACCTTC
CASSRGQGAGGYTF
>TRBV6-5|TRBD2|few|TRBJ2-3
TGTGCCAGCAGTTACATGGGCGGGGGGGGTGCAGATACGCAGTATTTT
CASSYMGGGGADTQYF
>TRBV28|NA|few|TRBJ2-1
TGTGCCAGCAGTAACATAAATACCGATGAGCAGTTCTTC
CASSNINTDEQFF
>TRBV7-9|NA|NA|TRBJ2-2
TGTGCCAGCAGCCGTTGGGTGGCAGGCCCGAACACCGGGGAGCTGTTTTTT
CASSRWVAGPNTGELFF
>TRBV19|NA|NA|TRBJ1-2
TGTGCCAGTAGTAGGACGGAGGTCGGCTACACCTTC
CASSRTEVGYTF
>TRBV7-2|TRBD1|NA|TRBJ2-5
TGTGCCAGCAGCTTGGGACAGGGGGCCAACCAAGAGACCCAGTACTTC
CASSLGQGANQETQYF
>TRBV27|TRBD2|NA|TRBJ2-7
TGTGCCAGCAGTCTCACCTTAGCGGGGGGGCCTGGAGAGCAGTACTTC
CASSLTLAGGPGEQYF
>TRBV4-1|TRBD2|NA|TRBJ2-3
TGCGCCAGCAGCCCGAGGGGACTAGCGGGGGGCACAGATACGCAGTATTTT
CASSPRGLAGGTDTQYF
>TRBV11-3|NA|few|TRBJ2-2
TGTGCCAGCACCGAAGGGGGCACCGGGGAGCTGTTTTTT
CASTEGGTGELFF
>TRBV19|NA|NA|TRBJ1-3
TGTGCCAGTAGTTGGCAGGTTGGCTCTGGAAACACCATATATTTT
CASSWQVGSGNTIYF
>TRBV29-1|TRBD2|NA|TRBJ2-5
TGCAGCGTTCCCGGTGGGGGGGTAAGAGAGACCCAGTACTTC
CSVPGGGVRETQYF
>TRBV4-1|TRBD2|NA|TRBJ2-1
TGCGCCAGCAGCCAAGATGATGCGGGGGGAGAGTACAATGAGCAGTTCTTC
CASSQDDAGGEYNEQFF
>TRBV21-1|NA|NA|TRBJ2-1
TGTGCCAGCAGCAATGGGTTAGCGGGGGGCGGCAATGAGCAGTTCTTC
CASSNGLAGGGNEQFF
>TRBV11-2|TRBD2|NA|TRBJ2-3
TGTGCCAGCAGCTTATATACGGGAGGGGCGGGGAGCACAGATACGCAGTATTTT
CASSLYTGGAGSTDTQYF
>TRBV19|TRBD1|once|TRBJ2-7
TGTGCCAGTAGTGAAACAGGGGGCTACGAGCAGTACTTC
CASSETGGYEQYF
>TRBV7-6|TRBD2|NA|TRBJ2-3
TGTGCCAGCAGCTATATAGCGGGGGGGACCACAGATACGCAGTATTTT
CASSYIAGGTTDTQYF
>TRBV29-1|TRBD1|NA|TRBJ2-7
TGCAGCGCAGATGACAGGGGGAGGGACGAGCAGTACTTC
CSADDRGRDEQYF
>TRBV6-6|TRBD2|NA|TRBJ2-1
TGTGCCAGCAGTTACTCAGAGCGGGGGATCGACAATGAGCAGTTCTTC
CASSYSERGIDNEQFF
>TRBV4-3|TRBD1|NA|TRBJ1-4
TGCGCCAGCAGCCACAAAATAGGGACAGGGGCGGAAAAACTGTTTTTT
CASSHKIGTGAEKLFF
>TRBV29-1|TRBD2|once|TRBJ2-7
TGCAGCGTTGAATCGGGGGGAAGGACCGAGCAGTACTTC
CSVESGGRTEQYF
>TRBV4-1|NA|NA|TRBJ2-7
TGCGCCAGCAGCCAGCGAGCAGGGATCTCCTACGAGCAGTACTTC
CASSQRAGISYEQYF
>TRBV5-6|NA|few|TRBJ2-3
TGTGCCAGCAGCTTGTACCAGGCGCAGTATTTT
CASSLYQAQYF
>TRBV10-1|TRBD2|NA|TRBJ2-2
TGCGCCAGCAGTGAACTAGCGGGGGATAACACCGGGGAGCTGTTTTTT
CASSELAGDNTGELFF